The T cell receptor (beta chain) described here comes from a study of blood T cell repertoires in COVID-19. As handled by the study authors: From reference gene primer amplification, estimates of nucleated cell counts were derived. Generated by immunoSEQ multiplex PCR, the TCRdb table keeps only in-frame clones and is missing some. V and J calls and clone size are copied from that table; D and trimming were computed from the DNA. The table lists fewer than 65,000 clones, about nine tenths of them singletons. Germline loops: CDR1 MNHEY, CDR2 SVGAGI. The CDR3 runs 14 residues. Between the trimmed V and J ends, which lost 6 bases and 5 bases, there was a span of 13 bases.

The V and J genes are TRBV6-5 and TRBJ2-2; D might be TRBD2 (5 bases). The specimen sequenced was peripheral blood. The TCR was taken from a woman in her sixties or seventies with active or convalescent COVID-19. The CDR3 loop reads CASSLRGYTGELFF. As DNA, the CDR3 is TGTGCCAGCAGCCTCCGGGGTTATACCGGGGAGCTGTTTTTT.